The 18 T cell receptor beta chains presented below share a single source sample, sequenced in a study of shared clonotypes between healthy human individuals. Clones were read by immunoSEQ multiplex PCR, and TCRdb kept only the in-frame ones, dropping some. There are fewer than 3 million clones in the sample; 92% occur only once, and around 0.38% lies in the top ten. The sample taken for sequencing was naive CD4+ T cells from PBMCs. The subset denotes: CD45RA+ positively selected. These receptors were obtained from a man aged 18 to 35 in good health. Some clones in this sample may be carry-over from other donors' samples.

This clone is a singleton in its sample. In the same sample, other DNA sequences code for this CDR3. The V and J genes are TRBV9 and TRBJ2-3; perhaps D is TRBD1 or TRBD2 (6 bases each). V lost 4 bases and J lost 0, with 9 bases in between. This CDR3 spans 14 amino acids. Germline CDR1 SGDLS, CDR2 YYNGEE. CDR3 in DNA: TGTGCCAGCAGCCGGGGGCTGAGCACAGATACGCAGTATTTT. Its translation: CASSRGLSTDTQYF.

V usage is TRBV5-1 and J usage is TRBJ2-3; TRBD1 agrees at 7 bases. Germline CDR1 and CDR2: SGHRS and YFSETQ. CDR3 length equals 14 residues. Trimming took 6 bases from V and 1 from J; bases not matched to a gene: 5. CDR3 amino acids: CASTPGTGTDTQYF. The CDR3 region has the DNA TGCGCCAGCACCCCCGGGACAGGCACAGATACGCAGTATTTT.

This clone was seen only a few times. Other DNA sequences in this specimen translate into the identical CDR3. The chain is built from TRBV28 and TRBJ2-7; no clear D gene. CDR1 is MDHEN, CDR2 SYDVKM, per germline. V dropped 5 bases and J dropped 3 bases, with 5 bases sitting between them. The CDR3 extends over 11 amino acids. CDR3 DNA: TGTGCCAGCAGTACCAGCTACGAGCAGTACTTC. Translation gives CASSTSYEQYF.

The count of this clone is one. V and J are TRBV19 and TRBJ1-5; D is unclear. Per germline, CDR1 LNHDA and CDR2 SQIVND (reference sequence). The length of the CDR3 is 14 residues. V lost 8 bases to trimming and J lost 3 bases, with 14 bases between them. This CDR3 is CASQPGRINQPQHF. In nucleotides, the CDR3 is TGTGCCAGTCAACCCGGACGGATCAATCAGCCCCAGCATTTT. The full variable domain, in which reference TRBV19 and TRBJ1-5 provide the parts outside the CDR3, is DGGITQSPKYLFRKEGQNVTLSCEQNLNHDAMYWYRQDPGQGLRLIYYSQIVNDFQKGDIAEGYSVSREKKESFPLTVTSAQKNPTAFYLCASQPGRINQPQHFGDGTRLSIL.

The rearrangement links TRBV6-5 to TRBJ1-1; D is ambiguous. This CDR3 spans 15 amino acids. V was pared by 4 bases and J by 6 bases, with 18 bases between. Germline CDR1 MNHEY, CDR2 SVGAGI. CDR3: CASSSASLDYAEAFF. The CDR3 DNA follows: TGTGCCAGCAGTTCCGCCTCTCTTGATTATGCTGAAGCTTTCTTT.

The rearrangement uses TRBV11-2 and TRBJ2-7, with 8 bases lining up with TRBD1. CDR3 length equals 15 residues. Germline lookup yields CDR1 SGHAT and CDR2 FQNNGV. V shed 5 bases and J 3 bases; nucleotides not matched to a gene: 9. The DNA for the CDR3 is TGTGCCAGCAGCGTGTGGACAGGGATCGGCTACGAGCAGTACTTC. It specifies CASSVWTGIGYEQYF.

The rearrangement links TRBV30 to TRBJ2-7, with D perhaps TRBD2 (6 bases). CDR1 and CDR2 from the germline V gene are GTSNPN and SVGIG (reference sequence). V gave up 2 bases and J gave up 6 bases, with 14 bases separating them. The CDR3 contains 13 residues. The CDR3 loop reads CAWSKSLGGEQYF. CDR3 in DNA: TGTGCCTGGAGTAAGTCATTGGGAGGCGAGCAGTACTTC.

This chain links TRBV10-3 with TRBJ2-2; D may be TRBD1 (5 bases). Germline V CDR1 and CDR2: ENHRY, SYGVKD. The CDR3 runs 13 residues. Trimming took off 7 bases at V and 4 bases at J, with 10 bases between the two ends. The CDR3 here is CAINRGSTGELFF. DNA of the CDR3: TGTGCCATCAATAGGGGTAGCACCGGGGAGCTGTTTTTT.

As for this clone: At one boundary the junction diverges from the germline segment, which might be a read error. In the same sample, other DNA sequences code for this CDR3. This rearrangement joins TRBV28 to TRBJ1-2; no clear D gene. The length of the CDR3 is 11 residues. Germline V gene lookup returns CDR1 MDHEN and CDR2 SYDVKM. The CDR3 nucleotides are TGCGCCAGCATAGGGCGGTATGGCTACACCTTC. Amino acids: CASIGRYGYTF.

The chain combines TRBV6-1 with TRBJ1-2; 7 positions agree with TRBD1. There are 13 residues in the CDR3. Germline V gene lookup returns CDR1 MNHNS and CDR2 SASEGT. V lost 4 bases to trimming and J lost 5 bases; unmatched junction nucleotides: 4. The CDR3 protein is CASSAGGWYGYTF. The CDR3 DNA follows: TGTGCCAGCAGTGCAGGGGGGTGGTATGGCTACACCTTC.

CDR3 coding DNA: TGCAGTGCATACGGGGGGGATGAGCAGTTCTTC. Translated: CSAYGGDEQFF. The gene calls are TRBV20-1 and TRBJ2-1; 8 bases are a match to TRBD2. With V trimmed by 6 bases and J by 8 bases, 3 bases remained unmatched. Germline values: CDR1 DFQATT, CDR2 SNEGSKA (reference sequence). This CDR3 spans 11 amino acids.

As to this clone: Different DNA sequences within this sample yield the same CDR3. The V and J genes are TRBV4-3 and TRBJ1-3, with D tentatively TRBD1 (6 bases). Trimming took 0 bases from V and 1 from J, leaving 13 bases between them. Germline assignment: CDR1 LGHNA and CDR2 YSLEER. The CDR3 runs 17 residues. CDR3 in amino acids: CASSQDPTGSSGNTIYF. The CDR3 DNA reads as TGCGCCAGCAGCCAAGATCCCACAGGGAGTTCTGGAAACACCATATATTTT.

V gene TRBV27 combines with J gene TRBJ2-7; TRBD2 aligns across 10 bases. After removal of 5 bases from V and 3 bases from J, the junction contained 1 base not matched to a gene. The CDR3 is 13 residues long. Germline lookup yields CDR1 MNHEY and CDR2 SMNVEV (reference sequence). The CDR3 region is CASSTSGIYEQYF. CDR3 nucleotides: TGTGCCAGCAGTACTAGCGGGATCTACGAGCAGTACTTC.

This clone was seen once. The rearrangement uses TRBV6-1 and TRBJ2-2; 7 positions match TRBD1. The trim removed 11 bases at V and 3 bases at J, leaving 6 bases unmatched. Per the germline V gene, CDR1 is MNHNS and CDR2 is SASEGT. The CDR3 runs to 13 residues. Here the CDR3 reads CASGQIYTGELFF. The CDR3 region has the DNA TGTGCCTCGGGACAGATTTACACCGGGGAGCTGTTTTTT.

The chain joins TRBV18 to TRBJ2-7, with 7 bases lining up with TRBD2. CDR3 length equals 14 residues. The germline V gene encodes CDR1 KGHSH and CDR2 LQKENI. V was pared by 3 bases and J by 4 bases, with 6 bases of the junction left unmatched. In DNA, the CDR3 is TGTGCCAGCTCACCTCCTTGGGGAGGGTACGAGCAGTACTTC. It is translated as CASSPPWGGYEQYF.

The chain carries TRBV7-3 and TRBJ2-5; weak D call: TRBD1 (6 bases). Germline CDR1 SGHTA, CDR2 FQGTGA. V dropped 5 bases and J dropped 7 bases, with 17 bases sitting between them. This CDR3 contains 14 residues. CDR3 DNA sequence: TGTGCCAGCAGCCCCGGGACAAGGGCCGGGACCCAGTACTTC. It translates to CASSPGTRAGTQYF. Using reference TRBV7-3 and TRBJ2-5 for the parts outside the CDR3, the full variable domain is GAGVSQTPSNKVTEKGKYVELRCDPISGHTALYWYRQSLGQGPEFLIYFQGTGAADDSGLPNDRFFAVRPEGSVSTLKIQRTERGDSAVYLCASSPGTRAGTQYFGPGTRLLVL.

The rearrangement uses TRBV7-3 and TRBJ2-1, with a weak D call TRBD2 (7 bases). Germline loops: CDR1 SGHTA, CDR2 FQGTGA. The CDR3 consists of 18 residues. V shed 2 bases and J shed 1 base, with 18 bases lying between them. The CDR3 region is CASSLGGASGRSYNEQFF. DNA of the CDR3: TGTGCCAGCAGCTTAGGGGGGGCTAGCGGCAGATCCTACAATGAGCAGTTCTTC.

This clone was counted a few times. Other DNA sequences in the same sample also yield this CDR3. V is TRBV5-1 and J is TRBJ2-7; 11 nucleotides align to TRBD2. Germline V lookup: CDR1 SGHRS, CDR2 YFSETQ. This CDR3 region has 15 residues. V shed 4 bases, J shed 0 bases, and the junction held 3 bases outside the gene matches. The CDR3 sequence is CASSPTSGSSYEQYF. The CDR3 DNA is TGCGCCAGCAGCCCCACTAGCGGGAGCTCCTACGAGCAGTACTTC.